The following is a TCR beta chain sequence with its context. Its antigen is undetermined. The source of the sample is a study of T-cell memory formation after mild COVID-19. Germline lookup yields CDR1 DFQATT and CDR2 SNEGSKA (reference sequence). The CDR3 is made up of 13 amino acids. Trimming stripped 1 base from V and 2 bases from J, with 6 bases between. TCRdb processed the 5' RACE reads anew with MiXCR; each CDR3 protein has one entry. Found here are about 350,000 distinct CDR3 sequences, around 15% of them singletons; the top ten hold 20% to 25%. The study's findings and limits: Clones from the second wave (peaking day 37) had unconfirmed SARS-CoV-2 specificity. Some responding clones appeared in pre-infection memory, suggesting cross-reactive memory joined. Day 15 to 85 contractors were CD4/CD8 balanced; later expanders leaned CD4+. CD8+ contracting clones occupied EMRA, while CD4+ ones occupied mainly CM and EM.

The material sequenced was PBMCs or a T cell subset sorted from them (not recorded which). This TCR derives from a man between 18 and 29 years old who had mild COVID-19 (a few samples of this study predate the infection). Cell type and time point are not known. V is TRBV20-1 and J is TRBJ1-5; D is possibly TRBD1 (6 bases). The CDR3 here is CSARGQGNQPQHF. The CDR3 DNA follows: TGCAGTGCTAGAGGACAGGGCAATCAGCCCCAGCATTTT.